This T cell receptor beta chain was recorded in a study of T cell responses to AZD1222 COVID-19 vaccine. On the study more broadly: The study pooled second doses at about 4 or about 12 weeks.

Here immunoSEQ multiplex PCR was the method, and the copy in TCRdb shows in-frame clones only, minus some. The sample yields 120,000 or so clones, 91% seen once. Study-wide results and limits: Spike-specific TCR depth and breadth grew after two AZD1222 doses.

The CDR3 is made up of 14 amino acids. V lost 3 bases, J lost 0 bases, and 9 bases lay in between. Germline CDR1 and CDR2: DFQATT and SNEGSKA (reference sequence). With regard to this clone: Its antigen is unidentified.

This TCR was sampled from an adult in good health. The sample consisted of peripheral blood, taken on day 0 of AZD1222 vaccination. This sequence joins TRBV20-1 and TRBJ2-1, with a possible D match to TRBD1 (5 bases). The CDR3 loop is CSASKGPSYNEQFF. In DNA form, the CDR3 reads TGCAGTGCTAGTAAGGGGCCCTCCTACAATGAGCAGTTCTTC.